This TCR beta chain was captured by sequencing in a study of regulatory T cells in long-lasting Graves disease. Whole-study findings and limits: Newly diagnosed Graves' patients exceeded persistent ones in TCR diversity.

Time point specified: newly diagnosed GD, antithyroid drugs for less than 3 months. TCR sequences were obtained from RNA taken from PBMCs. Graves' disease diagnosis followed American Thyroid Association guidelines. Arm-PCR of CDR3 regions and iRepertoire HTBI primers were used to build TCR beta libraries. TCRdb re-analysed the multiplex PCR reads in MiXCR, keeping a single row per CDR3 protein. The sample yields some 350,000 distinct CDR3 sequences, 15% to 20% seen once. At least ten counts were recorded for this clonotype. Its cognate antigen is unknown. In germline, CDR1 is LGHDT, CDR2 YNNKEL (reference sequence). The CDR3 length is 17 residues. The V gene lost 4 bases and the J gene lost 2 bases, with 18 bases spanning the gap. The same sample was also used in a study of T cells in Graves' hyperthyroidism and ophthalmopathy. Turning to that study: Absence of ophthalmopathy progression within 18 months defined stable Graves' hyperthyroidism. The HTBI primer set served for first-round RT-PCR of the TCR CDR3.

This TCR came from a woman between 18 and 30 years old with Graves disease. Sequenced material: peripheral blood mononuclear cells (PBMCs), taken at new diagnosis, from a patient treated with antithyroid drugs. The V call is TRBV3-1, the J call TRBJ2-1; tentative D call: TRBD2 (6 bases). The CDR3 loop is CASSLRRGTSPYNEQFF. The CDR3 nucleotides are TGTGCCAGCAGCCTTAGACGGGGGACCTCACCCTACAATGAGCAGTTCTTC.